The 28 T cell receptor beta chains presented below share a single source sample, sequenced in a study of T cells after yellow fever vaccination. TCRdb reanalysed the 5' RACE reads using MiXCR and keeps one entry per CDR3 protein. The top ten clones hold over 15% of a sample with over 300,000 distinct CDR3 sequences, approximately 7% of them seen once. The material was PBMCs, obtained 45 days after the first yellow fever vaccination. All receptors derive from a man in his late teens or twenties who received the YFV17D yellow fever vaccine.

A few counts support this clonotype. The rearrangement links TRBV15 to TRBJ1-6; D is ambiguous. Germline V gives CDR1 LNHNV, CDR2 YYDKDF (reference sequence). This CDR3 has 15 amino acids. Trimming removed 1 base at V and 7 bases at J, with 11 bases between. In DNA form, the CDR3 reads TGTGCCACCAGCAGAGTAAGGGTAGGGAATTCACCCCTCCACTTT. Protein product: CATSRVRVGNSPLHF. The complete variable domain, with remaining parts taken from reference TRBV15 and TRBJ1-6, reads DAMVIQNPRYQVTQFGKPVTLSCSQTLNHNVMYWYQQKSSQAPKLLFHYYDKDFNNEADTPDNFQSRRPNTSFCFLDIRSPGLGDTAMYLCATSRVRVGNSPLHFGNGTRLTVT.

This clonotype was found many times. This sequence joins TRBV28 and TRBJ1-2, with 7 nucleotides matching TRBD1. CDR1 and CDR2 from the germline V gene are MDHEN and SYDVKM. The J segment lost 2 bases and the V segment lost 5 bases, leaving 14 bases of the junction unmatched. The CDR3 runs to 17 residues. The CDR3 sequence is CASSAATQTGINYGYTF. The CDR3 DNA follows: TGTGCCAGCAGTGCCGCTACTCAGACAGGGATCAACTATGGCTACACCTTC.

This chain uses TRBV9 with TRBJ2-2; no clear D gene. Germline V gives CDR1 SGDLS, CDR2 YYNGEE. V was pared by 2 bases and J by 7 bases, with 9 bases between. The CDR3 has 13 residues. CDR3 coding DNA: TGTGCCAGCAGCGTTAGGGTGGTCGGGGAGCTGTTTTTT. It specifies CASSVRVVGELFF.

This clonotype was counted between two and nine times. The genes are TRBV28 and TRBJ2-7; the match to TRBD2 covers 7 bases. CDR1 and CDR2 (germline): MDHEN, SYDVKM. The V and J ends lost 5 bases and 3 bases, in that order; junction bases with no gene match: 19. The CDR3 contains 18 residues. The CDR3 is CASSTFNRRTGGLYEQYF. The CDR3 bases are TGTGCCAGCAGTACGTTTAACCGGAGGACGGGGGGACTCTACGAGCAGTACTTC. Using reference TRBV28 and TRBJ2-7 for the parts outside the CDR3, the full variable domain is DVKVTQSSRYLVKRTGEKVFLECVQDMDHENMFWYRQDPGLGLRLIYFSYDVKMKEKGDIPEGYSVSREKKERFSLILESASTNQTSMYLCASSTFNRRTGGLYEQYFGPGTRLTVT.

The chain is built from TRBV7-8 and TRBJ1-2; D perhaps matches TRBD1 (5 bases). The germline V gene has CDR1 SGHVS and CDR2 FQNEAQ. Trimming removed 3 bases at V and 4 bases at J, with 12 bases between. The CDR3 spans 14 residues. The CDR3 DNA reads TGTGCCAGCAGCTTCGCGGGGCGCGGCTATGGCTACACCTTC. It codes for CASSFAGRGYGYTF.

This clonotype was detected many times. The genes are TRBV9 and TRBJ2-7; TRBD1 matches 8 bases. This CDR3 is 15 amino acids long. The trim removed 5 bases at V and 2 bases at J, leaving 9 bases unmatched. Germline V gives CDR1 SGDLS, CDR2 YYNGEE. The DNA for the CDR3 is TGTGCCAGCAGTCCCAGGGACAGGATTACCTACGAGCAGTACTTC. Protein product: CASSPRDRITYEQYF.

The chain joins TRBV12-3 or TRBV12-4 to TRBJ2-3, with D possibly matching TRBD2 (6 bases). The CDR3 contains 16 residues. V was clipped by 1 base and J by 4 bases, with 15 bases between them. Here the CDR3 DNA reads TGTGCCAGCAGTTTAGAAGCAGTATGGGGGGCAGATACGCAGTATTTT. It translates to CASSLEAVWGADTQYF.

The sample holds many counts of this clonotype. The gene calls are TRBV7-9 and TRBJ1-1, with D possibly being TRBD1 (5 bases). CDR3 length: 13 residues. The ends were cut back, 2 bases at V and 2 bases at J, with 6 bases in the middle. Per germline, CDR1 SEHNR and CDR2 FQNEAQ (reference sequence). In DNA, the CDR3 is TGTGCCAGCAGCTTATGGGGCAACACTGAAGCTTTCTTT. Protein: CASSLWGNTEAFF.

At least ten counts were recorded for this clonotype. The V and J genes are TRBV11-2 and TRBJ2-1; TRBD2 agrees at 9 bases. This CDR3 is built from 15 residues. Germline CDR1 reads SGHAT; CDR2 reads FQNNGV. J lost 4 bases, V lost 1 base, and 2 bases had no gene match. The CDR3 coding sequence is TGTGCCAGCAGCTTAGCTAGCGGGGATTACAATGAGCAGTTCTTC. Encoded protein: CASSLASGDYNEQFF.

This clonotype occurred a few times. The J gene is TRBJ1-3, the V gene TRBV7-9; possible D gene TRBD1, 5 bases. V was clipped by 1 base and J by 0 bases, with 13 bases between them. The germline gives CDR1 SEHNR, CDR2 FQNEAQ (reference sequence). The CDR3 has 17 residues. This CDR3 is CASSLGGIKGSGNTIYF. As DNA, the CDR3 is TGTGCCAGCAGCTTAGGGGGGATTAAAGGCTCTGGAAACACCATATATTTT.

This clonotype was observed a few times. J is TRBJ2-3 and V is TRBV4-1; D unclear. V dropped 2 bases and J dropped 6 bases, with 6 bases sitting between them. CDR1 and CDR2 from the germline V gene are MGHRA and YSYEKL. This CDR3 is built from 12 residues. The CDR3 DNA reads as TGCGCCAGCAGCCAAAGTTTGGATACGCAGTATTTT. Protein product: CASSQSLDTQYF.

This clonotype has only a few counts. This chain uses TRBV5-1 with TRBJ1-3, with a tentative D call TRBD1 (5 bases). The germline V gene encodes CDR1 SGHRS and CDR2 YFSETQ. CDR3 size: 16 residues. V dropped 4 bases and J dropped 0 bases, with 14 bases sitting between them. CDR3: CASSGGRISSGNTIYF. CDR3 nucleotides: TGCGCCAGCAGCGGGGGACGGATAAGCTCTGGAAACACCATATATTTT.

V is TRBV10-3 and J is TRBJ2-1; 8 bases are a match to TRBD2. Germline V lookup: CDR1 ENHRY, CDR2 SYGVKD. The V gene end was trimmed by 6 bases and the J gene end by 4 bases; junction bases not matched to a gene: 8. CDR3 size: 15 residues. The CDR3 DNA reads as TGTGCCATCAGAACTTTAGCGGGGAAGTACAATGAGCAGTTCTTC. Its protein is CAIRTLAGKYNEQFF.

This clonotype was observed a handful of times. This sequence joins TRBV20-1 and TRBJ2-5; D call uncertain. The ends were cut back, 1 base at V and 4 bases at J, with 7 bases in the middle. Germline V gene data show CDR1 as DFQATT and CDR2 as SNEGSKA (reference sequence). The CDR3 is made up of 12 amino acids. CDR3 nucleotide sequence: TGCAGTGCTAGAGTGGGCTCAGAGACCCAGTACTTC. Its translation is CSARVGSETQYF.

The CDR3 reads CASSVGRGGSSTDTQYF. The DNA of the CDR3 is TGTGCCAGCAGCGTAGGCAGGGGCGGATCTAGCACAGATACGCAGTATTTT. The chain couples TRBV9 to TRBJ2-3, with TRBD1 as a possible D gene (6 bases). This CDR3 comprises 17 residues. CDR1 SGDLS and CDR2 YYNGEE come from the germline V gene. V was pared by 0 bases and J by 0 bases, with 14 bases between.

As for this clonotype: Germline and junction disagree at one end, which may indicate a read error. This chain links TRBV28 with TRBJ2-7; 8 nucleotides match TRBD1. This CDR3 spans 14 amino acids. The germline V gene encodes CDR1 MDHEN and CDR2 SYDVKM. The CDR3 DNA reads as TGTGCCAGCTGGAGCAGGGGGCGGTCGGTCGAGCTGTACTTC. Amino acid sequence: CASWSRGRSVELYF. Supplemented by reference TRBV28 and TRBJ2-7, the full variable domain reads DVKVTQSSRYLVKRTGEKVFLECVQDMDHENMFWYRQDPGLGLRLIYFSYDVKMKEKGDIPEGYSVSREKKERFSLILESASTNQTSMYLCASWSRGRSVELYFGPGTRLTVT.

V is TRBV18 and J is TRBJ2-3; D unresolved. This CDR3 comprises 13 residues. Germline values: CDR1 KGHSH, CDR2 LQKENI. Trimming took off 4 bases at V and 6 bases at J, with 11 bases between the two ends. The CDR3 is CASSLKGVDTQYF. In nucleotides, the CDR3 is TGTGCCAGCTCACTCAAAGGCGTTGATACGCAGTATTTT.

The chain combines TRBV10-3 with TRBJ1-3; D is uncertain. V was shortened by 7 bases and J by 0 bases, with 7 bases between the two germline ends. The CDR3 is made up of 13 amino acids. Germline CDR1 and CDR2: ENHRY and SYGVKD. As DNA, the CDR3 is TGTGCCATCATTGAAGACTCTGGAAACACCATATATTTT. It yields the protein CAIIEDSGNTIYF.

The V gene is TRBV5-1, the J gene TRBJ2-1, with 9 nucleotides matching TRBD1. The germline CDR1 and CDR2 sequences are SGHRS and YFSETQ. After removal of 4 bases from V and 4 bases from J, the junction contained 12 bases not matched to a gene. The CDR3 sequence is 17 residues long. The CDR3 DNA reads TGCGCCAGCAGCGGAAAGATGGACAGGGGACTTTACAATGAGCAGTTCTTC. It yields the protein CASSGKMDRGLYNEQFF.

The V call is TRBV5-1, the J call TRBJ1-1; TRBD1 is a possible D gene (5 bases). Germline CDR1 reads SGHRS; CDR2 reads YFSETQ. This CDR3 has 17 amino acids. Trimming took 3 bases from V and 7 from J, leaving 25 bases between them. As DNA, the CDR3 is TGCGCCAGCAGCTCTCCCCCAGGGACCCCCGCAGAGGGTGAAGCTTTCTTT. Translating it yields CASSSPPGTPAEGEAFF. Looking up the rest from reference TRBV5-1 and TRBJ1-1 gives the full variable domain: KAGVTQTPRYLIKTRGQQVTLSCSPISGHRSVSWYQQTPGQGLQFLFEYFSETQRNKGNFPGRFSGRQFSNSRSEMNVSTLELGDSALYLCASSSPPGTPAEGEAFFGQGTRLTVV.

In its sample, this clonotype was seen a few times. This rearrangement joins TRBV12-3 or TRBV12-4 to TRBJ1-1; tentatively, D is TRBD1 (5 bases). Trimming pared 6 bases from V and 3 bases from J, leaving 14 bases between. The CDR3 consists of 14 residues. The CDR3 DNA follows: TGTGCCAGCAGGCCCGGAGGGGCAGACACTGAAGCTTTCTTT. Translating gives CASRPGGADTEAFF.

The chain employs TRBV7-9 and TRBJ1-2, with D perhaps matching TRBD1 (5 bases). Germline loops: CDR1 SEHNR, CDR2 FQNEAQ (reference sequence). Between the trimmed V and J ends, which lost 5 bases and 3 bases, there was a span of 13 bases. The length of the CDR3 is 14 residues. CDR3 residues: CASSPPGTDYGYTF. The CDR3 bases are TGTGCCAGCAGCCCTCCTGGGACGGACTATGGCTACACCTTC.

The chain links TRBV27 to TRBJ2-6; 7 bases map to TRBD1. V shed 7 bases and J 2 bases; nucleotides not matched to a gene: 8. CDR1 and CDR2 from the germline V gene are MNHEY and SMNVEV (reference sequence). This CDR3 is built from 16 residues. The CDR3 region is CASTFSTGAGANVLTF. Here the CDR3 DNA reads TGTGCCAGCACCTTTTCCACAGGGGCTGGGGCCAACGTCCTGACTTTC.

In its sample, this clonotype was seen a few times. This chain connects TRBV3-1 to TRBJ2-7; perhaps TRBD2 as D (5 bases). CDR3 length: 14 amino acids. Trimming took 2 bases from V and 6 from J, leaving 14 bases between them. Germline values: CDR1 LGHDT, CDR2 YNNKEL (reference sequence). The CDR3 spells CASSQMTTPGEQYV. In nucleotides, the CDR3 is TGTGCCAGCAGCCAAATGACTACACCGGGCGAGCAGTACGTC.

V gene TRBV7-8 combines with J gene TRBJ2-5, with a tentative D call TRBD1 (5 bases). Per germline, CDR1 SGHVS and CDR2 FQNEAQ. The length of the CDR3 is 14 residues. Trimming took off 1 base at V and 5 bases at J, with 11 bases between the two ends. The CDR3: CASSLGQGTETQYF. The CDR3 DNA reads TGTGCCAGCAGCTTAGGCCAGGGTACGGAGACCCAGTACTTC.

This clonotype occurred many times. The V call is TRBV5-1, the J call TRBJ1-1, with 8 bases aligning to TRBD1. The junction had 6 bases not matched to a gene; V was cut back by 4 bases and J by 4 bases. Germline loops: CDR1 SGHRS, CDR2 YFSETQ. The CDR3 totals 14 residues. The CDR3 nucleotides are TGCGCCAGCAGCAATACAGGGGGATCCACTGAAGCTTTCTTT. As protein: CASSNTGGSTEAFF.

This chain links TRBV11-2 with TRBJ2-3, with D perhaps TRBD2 (6 bases). This CDR3 is built from 15 residues. Germline CDR1 reads SGHAT; CDR2 reads FQNNGV. The V end was cut by 6 bases, the J end by 2 bases, with 15 bases between. CDR3 region: CASSTPGLITDTQYF. CDR3 sequence (DNA): TGTGCCAGCAGTACCCCGGGACTGATCACAGATACGCAGTATTTT.

The V and J genes are TRBV5-1 and TRBJ2-1; 8 bases fit TRBD1. With V trimmed by 4 bases and J by 5 bases, 20 bases remained unmatched. Per the germline V gene, CDR1 is SGHRS and CDR2 is YFSETQ. The length of the CDR3 is 19 residues. The chain's CDR3 is CASSLNGMGQGATNNEQFF. The CDR3 DNA follows: TGCGCCAGCAGCCTCAACGGGATGGGCCAGGGGGCAACAAACAATGAGCAGTTCTTC.